There are many counts of the clone carrying this T cell receptor beta chain. This entry comes from a study of Graves' ophthalmopathy and Graves' hyperthyroidism. There are 15 residues in the CDR3. Germline V lookup: CDR1 SGHTA, CDR2 FQGNSA. V was pared by 3 bases and J by 5 bases, with 13 bases between. Amplification of the TCR beta CDR3 regions used RNA transcripts (as template). RT-PCR with HTBI primers came first, then second-round multiplex PCR. TCRdb recomputed calls from the multiplex PCR reads with MiXCR, one row per CDR3 protein. The sample has 360,000 or so distinct CDR3 sequences; about 18% are singletons. Establishment of the diagnosis relied upon clinical symptoms, serum thyroxine, TRAb, thyroid ultrasound and orbital computed tomography.

The sequence was collected from a woman aged 18-30 years with Graves' ophthalmopathy. The sample comprised peripheral blood. This chain connects TRBV7-2 to TRBJ2-2, with a possible D match to TRBD2 (5 bases). The CDR3 loop is CASSLRVYGTGELFF. CDR3 bases: TGTGCCAGCAGCTTGAGGGTTTATGGAACCGGGGAGCTGTTTTTT.